These 22 T cell receptor beta chains came from one sample sequenced in a study of radiotherapy plus CTLA-4 blockade in lung cancer. Measured with immunoSEQ multiplex PCR; TCRdb has only the in-frame clones, and not every one. The profile shows 50,000 to 60,000 clones, less than 80% of them singletons. The sequences come from peripheral blood, collected from a patient treated with radiotherapy plus ipilimumab. These receptors were obtained from a human donor with non-small cell lung cancer who had a complete response to radiotherapy plus ipilimumab.

This rearrangement joins TRBV11-3 to TRBJ2-1, with D hard to call. Germline assignment: CDR1 SGHNT and CDR2 YENEEA. CDR3 length: 15 amino acids. V lost 2 bases and J 4 bases, leaving 12 bases between the germline ends. The CDR3 nucleotides read TGTGCCAGCAGCTTAAATGGCGGCCTTTACAATGAGCAGTTCTTC. Translating gives CASSLNGGLYNEQFF.

The CDR3 bases are TGTGCCAGCACCGCAGGGCATTCCTACGAGCAGTACTTC. Amino acids: CASTAGHSYEQYF. The chain is built from TRBV6-5 and TRBJ2-7, with TRBD1 as a possible D gene (5 bases). From germline, CDR1 is MNHEY and CDR2 SVGAGI. V was shortened by 7 bases and J by 1 base, with 11 bases between the two germline ends. This CDR3 region has 13 residues.

CDR3 residues: CASSVAGSDTQYF. The CDR3 nucleotides are TGTGCCAGCAGCGTAGCGGGATCCGATACGCAGTATTTT. This sequence joins TRBV9 and TRBJ2-3, with D maybe TRBD2 (5 bases). CDR3 length: 13 residues. The V gene's germline CDR1 is SGDLS and CDR2 YYNGEE. V was cut by 0 bases and J by 6 bases, with 8 bases left in between.

The chain has TRBV2 and TRBJ2-3, with TRBD2 matching 8 bases. Germline CDR1 reads SNHLY; CDR2 reads FYNNEI. The CDR3 spans 16 residues. V gave up 1 base and J gave up 2 bases; unmatched junction bases: 5. The DNA of the CDR3 is TGTGCCAGCAGTGAAGGCGCGGGGGGCTTCACAGATACGCAGTATTTT. Protein sequence: CASSEGAGGFTDTQYF.

The rearrangement links TRBV25-1 to TRBJ2-1; possibly TRBD1 for D (6 bases). V dropped 4 bases and J dropped 5 bases, with 12 bases sitting between them. Germline V gene lookup returns CDR1 MGHDK and CDR2 SYGVNS. The CDR3 runs to 14 residues. The CDR3 DNA sequence: TGTGCCAGCAGTGTGGGACAAACAGACAATGAGCAGTTCTTC. Translating gives CASSVGQTDNEQFF.

The chain carries TRBV18 and TRBJ2-7; 8 bases line up with TRBD2. Germline V gives CDR1 KGHSH, CDR2 LQKENI. Trimming at V came to 3 bases and at J to 3 bases, leaving 1 base not matched to a gene. The CDR3 has 13 amino acids. The CDR3 sequence is CASSPGRDYEQYV. CDR3 bases: TGTGCCAGCTCACCCGGGAGGGACTACGAGCAGTACGTC.

Notes on this clone: A read error may produce the germline difference seen at one junction end. This chain joins TRBV25-1 and TRBJ1-4; tentatively, D is TRBD1 (5 bases). This CDR3 spans 14 amino acids. The germline V gene has CDR1 MGHDK and CDR2 SYGVNS. CDR3 sequence reads: CAGSATGGGEKLFF. CDR3 nucleotides: TGTGCCGGCAGTGCTACGGGGGGGGGTGAAAAACTGTTTTTT. Based on the CDR3 plus reference TRBV25-1 and TRBJ1-4, the full variable domain is EADIYQTPRYLVIGTGKKITLECSQTMGHDKMYWYQQDPGMELHLIHYSYGVNSTEKGDLSSESTVSRIRTEHFPLTLESARPSHTSQYLCAGSATGGGEKLFFGSGTQLSVL.

This chain links TRBV5-6 with TRBJ2-7, with 8 bases identical to TRBD2. Germline assignment: CDR1 SGHDT and CDR2 YYEEEE. J lost 6 bases, V lost 3 bases, and 5 bases had no gene match. There are 13 residues in the CDR3. CDR3 nucleotides: TGTGCCAGCAGCTCCGGTCGGGGGGGCGAGCAGTACTTC. Translating gives CASSSGRGGEQYF. The full variable domain, rest sourced from reference TRBV5-6 and TRBJ2-7, is DAGVTQSPTHLIKTRGQQVTLRCSPKSGHDTVSWYQQALGQGPQFIFQYYEEEERQRGNFPDRFSGHQFPNYSSELNVNALLLGDSALYLCASSSGRGGEQYFGPGTRLTVT.

This chain links TRBV7-9 with TRBJ1-1; 7 bases fit TRBD1. The CDR3 sequence is 13 residues long. The V segment lost 3 bases and the J segment 9 bases; nucleotides outside the gene matches: 7. Germline-derived CDR1 and CDR2 are SEHNR and FQNEAQ (reference sequence). The CDR3 spells CASSFKGDSQAFF. Written as DNA, the CDR3 is TGTGCCAGCAGCTTTAAAGGGGACAGCCAAGCTTTCTTT.

This clone was seen a single time. The chain carries TRBV7-2 and TRBJ1-4; 8 nucleotides agree with TRBD1. Looked up from germline, CDR1 is SGHTA and CDR2 is FQGNSA. J was trimmed by 5 bases and V by 0 bases; bases with no gene match: 2. The CDR3 contains 15 residues. The CDR3 protein is CASSLAGQGNEKLFF. CDR3 nucleotides: TGTGCCAGCAGCTTAGCAGGACAGGGAAATGAAAAACTGTTTTTT.

This chain links TRBV9 with TRBJ2-1, with 12 bases identical to TRBD2. Germline CDR1 SGDLS, CDR2 YYNGEE. The CDR3 is made up of 18 amino acids. V lost 1 base and J lost 6; bases outside the gene matches: 11. The CDR3 coding sequence is TGTGCCAGCAGCGTAAGTTCTAGCGGGGGGGCGGTGTCCAATGAGCAGTTCTTC. Translated: CASSVSSSGGAVSNEQFF.

This clone was seen once. The V gene is TRBV6-1, the J gene TRBJ1-5; 9 bases agree with TRBD1. The CDR3 sequence is 14 residues long. Germline V gene lookup returns CDR1 MNHNS and CDR2 SASEGT. V lost 4 bases, J lost 5 bases, and 3 bases stayed unmatched. Here the CDR3 DNA reads TGTGCCAGCAGTGGAACAGGGGGCCATCAGCCCCAGCATTTT. Its translation is CASSGTGGHQPQHF.

The chain recombines TRBV7-2 with TRBJ1-1; 9 nucleotides match TRBD1. The trim removed 5 bases at V and 0 bases at J, leaving 10 bases unmatched. This CDR3 spans 17 amino acids. The germline V gene has CDR1 SGHTA and CDR2 FQGNSA. CDR3: CASSRKIQGAVNTEAFF. For the CDR3, the DNA is TGTGCCAGCAGCCGAAAAATACAGGGGGCGGTGAACACTGAAGCTTTCTTT.

A few counts support this clone. The J gene is TRBJ1-6, the V gene TRBV10-3; D is perhaps TRBD1 (5 bases). V was trimmed by 6 bases and J by 7 bases, leaving 16 bases between them. In germline, CDR1 is ENHRY, CDR2 SYGVKD. This CDR3 has 15 amino acids. For the CDR3, the DNA is TGTGCCATCAGGGACAAAGTGACAGAGAATTCACCCCTCCACTTT. This encodes CAIRDKVTENSPLHF.

The CDR3 region is CAISGGREGTEAFF. In nucleotides, the CDR3 is TGTGCCATCAGTGGGGGGAGGGAGGGGACTGAAGCTTTCTTT. This chain uses TRBV10-3 with TRBJ1-1; possible D gene TRBD1, 5 bases. The germline CDR1 and CDR2 sequences are ENHRY and SYGVKD. Trimming took off 4 bases at V and 5 bases at J, with 14 bases between the two ends. CDR3 length: 14 amino acids.

This clone came up once. The chain combines TRBV19 with TRBJ1-1; 7 nucleotides align to TRBD1. Per the germline V gene, CDR1 is LNHDA and CDR2 is SQIVND (reference sequence). The length of the CDR3 is 13 residues. The junction had 6 bases not matched to a gene; V was cut back by 8 bases and J by 3 bases. In nucleotides, the CDR3 is TGTGCCAGTGGGACAGTTGGGGACACTGAAGCTTTCTTT. Translating gives CASGTVGDTEAFF.

The V call is TRBV11-3, the J call TRBJ2-1; TRBD1 aligns across 9 bases. V gave up 1 base and J gave up 9 bases; unmatched junction bases: 4. The CDR3 is made up of 14 amino acids. The germline V gene encodes CDR1 SGHNT and CDR2 YENEEA. CDR3 bases: TGTGCCAGCAGCTTAGTCGGGACAGGGTTTGAGCAGTTCTTC. The encoded protein is CASSLVGTGFEQFF.

The V call is TRBV7-2, the J call TRBJ1-1; D remains ambiguous. Germline V gene lookup returns CDR1 SGHTA and CDR2 FQGNSA. Trimming shortened V by 3 bases and J by 0 bases, and 5 bases separated the two germline ends. CDR3 length: 13 amino acids. The CDR3 sequence: CASSFGMNTEAFF. The CDR3 DNA is TGTGCCAGCAGCTTCGGGATGAACACTGAAGCTTTCTTT.

The genes are TRBV7-2 and TRBJ2-2; 15 bases align to TRBD2. The trim removed 6 bases at V and 8 bases at J, leaving 4 bases unmatched. The CDR3 consists of 15 residues. Germline values: CDR1 SGHTA, CDR2 FQGNSA. The CDR3 loop is CASRPGTSGRGELFF. The CDR3 nucleotides read TGTGCCAGCAGACCAGGGACTAGCGGGAGGGGGGAGCTGTTTTTT.

This chain uses TRBV6-5 with TRBJ1-6; D is unclear. The CDR3 extends over 15 amino acids. Trimming left V 5 bases short and J 0 bases short, with 8 bases between. Germline-derived CDR1 and CDR2 are MNHEY and SVGAGI. The CDR3 DNA is TGTGCCAGCAGTCTCGACAACTCCTATAATTCACCCCTCCACTTT. This encodes CASSLDNSYNSPLHF.

The chain couples TRBV12-5 to TRBJ2-2; D might be TRBD2 (5 bases). V was trimmed by 2 bases and J by 3 bases, leaving 10 bases between them. This CDR3 contains 15 residues. From germline, CDR1 is LGHNT and CDR2 FRNRAP. CDR3 nucleotide sequence: TGTGCTAGTGGTTTGTTTTGGACTGACACCGGGGAGCTGTTTTTT. Residues: CASGLFWTDTGELFF.

The rearrangement links TRBV14 to TRBJ1-2; 8 bases map to TRBD1. This CDR3 has 13 residues. V lost 4 bases and J lost 9; bases outside the gene matches: 7. The germline gives CDR1 SGHDN, CDR2 FVKESK. CDR3 sequence (DNA): TGTGCCAGCAGCCGCGGACAGGGCCCTCGCTACACCTTC. This encodes CASSRGQGPRYTF.